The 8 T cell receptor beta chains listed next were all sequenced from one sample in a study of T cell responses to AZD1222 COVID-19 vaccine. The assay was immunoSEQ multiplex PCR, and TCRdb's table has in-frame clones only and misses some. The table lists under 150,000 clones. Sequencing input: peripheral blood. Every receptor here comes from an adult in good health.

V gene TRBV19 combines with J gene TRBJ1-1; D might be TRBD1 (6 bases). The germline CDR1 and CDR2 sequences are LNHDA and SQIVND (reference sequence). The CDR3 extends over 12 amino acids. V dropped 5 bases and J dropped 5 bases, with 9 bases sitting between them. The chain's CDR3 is CASSYRDTEAFF. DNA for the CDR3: TGTGCCAGTAGTTACAGGGATACTGAAGCTTTCTTT.

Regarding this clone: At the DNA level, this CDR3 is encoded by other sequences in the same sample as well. The CDR3 is CAPEGAYGYTF. As DNA, the CDR3 is TGTGCTCCTGAGGGGGCCTATGGCTACACCTTC. The chain uses TRBV7-3 and TRBJ1-2; 7 bases are a match to TRBD1. The CDR3 spans 11 residues. Germline CDR1 is SGHTA and CDR2 is FQGTGA.

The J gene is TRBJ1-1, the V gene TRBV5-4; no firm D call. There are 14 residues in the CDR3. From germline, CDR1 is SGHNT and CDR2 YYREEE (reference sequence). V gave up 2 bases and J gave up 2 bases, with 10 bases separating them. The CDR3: CASSLGRINTEAFF. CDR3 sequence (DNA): TGTGCCAGCAGCTTAGGGCGGATTAACACTGAAGCTTTCTTT.

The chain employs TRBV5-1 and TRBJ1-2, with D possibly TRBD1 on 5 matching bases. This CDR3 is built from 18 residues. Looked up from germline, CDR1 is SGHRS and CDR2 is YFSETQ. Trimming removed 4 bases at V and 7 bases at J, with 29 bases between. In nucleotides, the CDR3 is TGCGCCAGCAGCCCCGATGGCGCATCCCGGAGGGGCTCGTCTGGCTACACCTTC. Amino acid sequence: CASSPDGASRRGSSGYTF.

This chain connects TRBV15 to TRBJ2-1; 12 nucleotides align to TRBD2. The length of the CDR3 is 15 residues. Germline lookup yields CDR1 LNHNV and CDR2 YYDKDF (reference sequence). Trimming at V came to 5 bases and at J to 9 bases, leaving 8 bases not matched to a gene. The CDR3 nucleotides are TGTGCCACCAGCCGCCGACTAGCGGGGGTGGGTGAGCAGTTCTTC. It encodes CATSRRLAGVGEQFF. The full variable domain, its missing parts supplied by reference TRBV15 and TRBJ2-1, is DAMVIQNPRYQVTQFGKPVTLSCSQTLNHNVMYWYQQKSSQAPKLLFHYYDKDFNNEADTPDNFQSRRPNTSFCFLDIRSPGLGDTAMYLCATSRRLAGVGEQFFGPGTRLTVL.

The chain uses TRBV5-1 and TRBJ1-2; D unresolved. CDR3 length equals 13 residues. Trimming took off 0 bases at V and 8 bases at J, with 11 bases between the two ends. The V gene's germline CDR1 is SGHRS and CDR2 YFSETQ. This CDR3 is CASSLALDGGYTF. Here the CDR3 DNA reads TGCGCCAGCAGCTTGGCCTTGGATGGAGGCTACACCTTC.

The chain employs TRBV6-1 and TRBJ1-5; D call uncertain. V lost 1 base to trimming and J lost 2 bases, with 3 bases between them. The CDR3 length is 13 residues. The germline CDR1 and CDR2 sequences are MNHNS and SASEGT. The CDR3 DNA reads TGTGCCAGCAGTGAAGTAGGCAATCAGCCCCAGCATTTT. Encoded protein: CASSEVGNQPQHF.

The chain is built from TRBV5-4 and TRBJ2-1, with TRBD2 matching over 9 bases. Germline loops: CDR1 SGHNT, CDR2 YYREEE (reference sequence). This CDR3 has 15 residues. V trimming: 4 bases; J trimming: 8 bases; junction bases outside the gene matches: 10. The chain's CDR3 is CASSARRGGLDEQFF. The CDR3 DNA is TGTGCCAGCAGCGCGCGGCGGGGGGGTTTGGATGAGCAGTTCTTC.